The 22 T cell receptor beta chains given below trace back to one sample, sequenced in a study of blood T cell repertoires in COVID-19. Sequencing used immunoSEQ multiplex PCR; TCRdb keeps in-frame clones, though not all of them. The repertoire includes 360,000 or so clones, more than 85% of them detected once, and 2.5% to 3% sits in the top ten. Sequences were obtained from PBMCs or T cells enriched from blood (not recorded which). The origin of the receptors is a woman in her twenties or thirties who had recovered from COVID-19.

The chain joins TRBV3-1 (or the pseudogene TRBV3-2) to TRBJ2-5, with TRBD2 matching over 12 bases. With 5 bases clipped from V and 2 bases from J, the junction kept 6 bases outside the gene matches. Germline V lookup: CDR1 LGHDT, CDR2 YNNKEL (reference sequence). CDR3 length: 16 residues. CDR3 region: CASSSRTSGDQETQYF. CDR3 coding DNA: TGTGCCAGCAGCTCACGGACTAGCGGGGATCAAGAGACCCAGTACTTC.

This CDR3 reads CATSDRAGASDTQYF. The DNA for the CDR3 is TGTGCCACCAGTGATCGAGCGGGGGCCAGCGATACGCAGTATTTT. The chain carries TRBV24-1 and TRBJ2-3, with TRBD2 identical over 8 bases. CDR1 is KGHDR and CDR2 is SFDVKD in the germline V gene. This CDR3 region has 15 residues. V dropped 3 bases and J dropped 6; count of bases not matched to a gene: 7.

V is TRBV27 and J is TRBJ1-6; tentative D call: TRBD1 (5 bases). The CDR3 covers 16 residues. V was clipped by 3 bases and J by 5 bases, with 14 bases between them. CDR1 and CDR2 from the germline V gene are MNHEY and SMNVEV (reference sequence). The CDR3 reads CASSFKGVGHNSPLHF. Here the CDR3 DNA reads TGTGCCAGCAGTTTCAAAGGGGTCGGCCATAATTCACCCCTCCACTTT.

This sequence joins TRBV12-5 and TRBJ2-5, with 7 bases that match TRBD2. Germline CDR1 and CDR2: LGHNT and FRNRAP. The trim removed 5 bases at V and 4 bases at J, leaving 4 bases unmatched. This CDR3 comprises 13 residues. The CDR3 DNA reads TGTGCTAGTGGTCAAGCGGGATCAGAGACCCAGTACTTC. This sequence encodes CASGQAGSETQYF.

This clone was seen a few times. This chain uses TRBV6-1 with TRBJ1-2; 7 bases fit TRBD1. Trimming removed 3 bases from V and 5 bases from J; junction bases left unmatched: 3. Germline V lookup: CDR1 MNHNS, CDR2 SASEGT. The CDR3 sequence is 13 residues long. CDR3 in amino acids: CASSDLQGYGYTF. The CDR3 bases are TGTGCCAGCAGTGATTTACAGGGGTATGGCTACACCTTC.

The chain recombines TRBV10-3 with TRBJ1-1; tentative D call: TRBD1 (6 bases). From germline, CDR1 is ENHRY and CDR2 SYGVKD. The CDR3 runs 13 residues. Trimming cost V 5 bases and J 2 bases, with 9 bases left between them. The CDR3 DNA sequence: TGTGCCATCAGTAGACAGGATAACACTGAAGCTTTCTTT. This sequence encodes CAISRQDNTEAFF.

The V call is TRBV9, the J call TRBJ2-1; 9 positions agree with TRBD2. The CDR3 has 14 residues. V shed 4 bases, J shed 6 bases, and the junction held 5 bases outside the gene matches. CDR1 is SGDLS and CDR2 is YYNGEE in the germline V gene. The CDR3 DNA is TGTGCCAGCAGCCCCAGGACTAGCGTCAATGAGCAGTTCTTC. Protein product: CASSPRTSVNEQFF.

V and J are TRBV18 and TRBJ1-2; weak D call: TRBD1 (6 bases). The germline V gene encodes CDR1 KGHSH and CDR2 LQKENI. Trimming shortened V by 2 bases and J by 0 bases, and 10 bases separated the two germline ends. The CDR3 is 15 residues long. CDR3 coding DNA: TGTGCCAGCTCACCAGCGACAGGAGCTAACTATGGCTACACCTTC. This encodes CASSPATGANYGYTF.

The chain is built from TRBV5-1 and TRBJ2-5; TRBD2 aligns across 9 bases. Germline V gene lookup returns CDR1 SGHRS and CDR2 YFSETQ. This CDR3 has 14 amino acids. J gave up 4 bases and V 4 bases, and 5 bases lay outside the gene matches. This CDR3 is CASSGPGLAETQYF. The DNA for the CDR3 is TGCGCCAGCAGCGGACCGGGACTAGCAGAGACCCAGTACTTC.

V is TRBV30 and J is TRBJ2-2; 7 bases map to TRBD1. This CDR3 has 12 residues. V was pared by 7 bases and J by 3 bases, with 2 bases of the junction left unmatched. Per germline, CDR1 GTSNPN and CDR2 SVGIG (reference sequence). CDR3 region: CALTGDTGELFF. The CDR3 bases are TGTGCCTTAACAGGGGACACCGGGGAGCTGTTTTTT.

V is TRBV28 and J is TRBJ2-2; 8 nucleotides match TRBD1. The ends lost 6 bases at V and 0 bases at J; junction bases unmatched: 6. The CDR3 contains 16 residues. Germline lookup yields CDR1 MDHEN and CDR2 SYDVKM. The CDR3 here is CASRNYRGANTGELFF. The CDR3 DNA sequence: TGTGCCAGCAGGAACTACAGGGGGGCGAACACCGGGGAGCTGTTTTTT.

The chain recombines TRBV2 with TRBJ2-2, with 10 nucleotides matching TRBD1. Losses at the gene ends were 3 bases for V and 4 bases for J; bases not matched to a gene: 5. The CDR3 length is 16 residues. From germline, CDR1 is SNHLY and CDR2 FYNNEI. This chain's CDR3 is CASSDEGQGVTGELFF. The CDR3 DNA reads as TGTGCCAGCAGTGACGAAGGACAGGGGGTCACCGGGGAGCTGTTTTTT. Full variable domain (outside the CDR3, taken from reference TRBV2 and TRBJ2-2): EPEVTQTPSHQVTQMGQEVILRCVPISNHLYFYWYRQILGQKVEFLVSFYNNEISEKSEIFDDQFSVERPDGSNFTLKIRSTKLEDSAMYFCASSDEGQGVTGELFFGEGSRLTVL.

Only one count was recorded for this clone. This chain links TRBV30 with TRBJ1-5; the D gene is possibly TRBD1 (6 bases). Germline V lookup: CDR1 GTSNPN, CDR2 SVGIG (reference sequence). This CDR3 contains 13 residues. Trimming cost V 8 bases and J 3 bases, with 14 bases left between them. CDR3 nucleotide sequence: TGTGCCGCAAGGGGGACACTCAATCAGCCCCAGCATTTT. This encodes CAARGTLNQPQHF. Using reference TRBV30 and TRBJ1-5 for the parts outside the CDR3, the full variable domain is SQTIHQWPATLVQPVGSPLSLECTVEGTSNPNLYWYRQAAGRGLQLLFYSVGIGQISSEVPQNLSASRPQDRQFILSSKKLLLSDSGFYLCAARGTLNQPQHFGDGTRLSIL.

This chain connects TRBV3-1 (or the pseudogene TRBV3-2) to TRBJ2-7; no reliable D call. CDR3 length: 13 amino acids. CDR1 is LGHDT and CDR2 is YNNKEL in the germline V gene (reference sequence). The V and J ends lost 5 bases and 3 bases respectively, with 11 bases between them. The CDR3 DNA reads TGTGCCAGCAGCATGACTGGAAACTACGAGCAGTACTTC. It encodes CASSMTGNYEQYF.

On this clone itself: Distinct nucleotide sequences in the sample also encode this CDR3. This rearrangement joins TRBV5-6 to TRBJ2-2, with 11 bases identical to TRBD2. The junction had 3 bases not matched to a gene; V was cut back by 2 bases and J by 3 bases. This CDR3 region has 16 residues. Germline values: CDR1 SGHDT, CDR2 YYEEEE. The CDR3 coding sequence is TGTGCCAGCAGCTTTACTAGCGGGGGTGACACCGGGGAGCTGTTTTTT. Residues: CASSFTSGGDTGELFF.

The chain carries TRBV29-1 and TRBJ2-3; possible D gene TRBD2, 7 bases. V shed 8 bases and J shed 5 bases, with 23 bases lying between them. Per germline, CDR1 SQVTM and CDR2 ANQGSEA. The length of the CDR3 is 15 residues. CDR3 bases: TGCAGCTCCCATCAAGGGGGGGTAGGGGTAGATACGCAGTATTTT. As protein: CSSHQGGVGVDTQYF.

The CDR3 coding sequence is TGTGCCAGCAGCCAAGATCGTTGGGGCAGGGGAACCTACAATGAGCAGTTCTTC. It is translated as CASSQDRWGRGTYNEQFF. The chain has TRBV3-1 (or the pseudogene TRBV3-2) and TRBJ2-1, with TRBD1 as a possible D gene (6 bases). Germline assignment: CDR1 LGHDT and CDR2 YNNKEL (reference sequence). Trimming left V 0 bases short and J 2 bases short, with 17 bases between. The CDR3 runs 18 residues.

J is TRBJ2-7 and V is TRBV10-3, with a tentative D call TRBD2 (6 bases). This CDR3 is 17 amino acids long. The germline gives CDR1 ENHRY, CDR2 SYGVKD. V shed 0 bases and J shed 2 bases, with 17 bases lying between them. CDR3 region: CAISESGRGVITYEQYF. The CDR3 nucleotides read TGTGCCATCAGTGAGTCGGGGCGGGGAGTAATTACCTACGAGCAGTACTTC.

This chain links TRBV28 with TRBJ2-7; TRBD2 matches 7 bases. The CDR3 length is 14 residues. Trimming at V came to 6 bases and at J to 6 bases, leaving 11 bases not matched to a gene. Germline V gives CDR1 MDHEN, CDR2 SYDVKM. CDR3 region: CASRPRAGVSEQYF. CDR3 nucleotides: TGTGCCAGCAGACCCCGGGCGGGAGTAAGCGAGCAGTACTTC.

V gene TRBV6-5 combines with J gene TRBJ1-1; no reliable D call. V was shortened by 3 bases and J by 6 bases, with 11 bases between the two germline ends. Germline loops: CDR1 MNHEY, CDR2 SVGAGI. The CDR3 has 13 amino acids. The CDR3 nucleotides read TGTGCCAGCAGTTATAAACGGGTGGCTGAAGCTTTCTTT. Encoded protein: CASSYKRVAEAFF.

CDR3 DNA: TGTGCCAGCAGTTTCCCGGGACAGAGGGGCTCTGAAGCTTTCTTT. Its protein is CASSFPGQRGSEAFF. The chain couples TRBV28 to TRBJ1-1; 7 bases map to TRBD1. Germline trimming cut 3 bases from V and 6 bases from J; bases unmatched to any gene: 10. The CDR3 covers 15 residues. Germline V gives CDR1 MDHEN, CDR2 SYDVKM. Full variable domain (remainder filled in from reference TRBV28 and TRBJ1-1): DVKVTQSSRYLVKRTGEKVFLECVQDMDHENMFWYRQDPGLGLRLIYFSYDVKMKEKGDIPEGYSVSREKKERFSLILESASTNQTSMYLCASSFPGQRGSEAFFGQGTRLTVV.

V and J are TRBV12-3 or TRBV12-4 and TRBJ1-2, with D perhaps matching TRBD1 (5 bases). The CDR3 is 13 residues long. The ends were cut back, 1 base at V and 5 bases at J, with 8 bases in the middle. The CDR3 DNA follows: TGTGCCAGCAGTTTAGGGGGGGTTTATGGCTACACCTTC. Translating gives CASSLGGVYGYTF.